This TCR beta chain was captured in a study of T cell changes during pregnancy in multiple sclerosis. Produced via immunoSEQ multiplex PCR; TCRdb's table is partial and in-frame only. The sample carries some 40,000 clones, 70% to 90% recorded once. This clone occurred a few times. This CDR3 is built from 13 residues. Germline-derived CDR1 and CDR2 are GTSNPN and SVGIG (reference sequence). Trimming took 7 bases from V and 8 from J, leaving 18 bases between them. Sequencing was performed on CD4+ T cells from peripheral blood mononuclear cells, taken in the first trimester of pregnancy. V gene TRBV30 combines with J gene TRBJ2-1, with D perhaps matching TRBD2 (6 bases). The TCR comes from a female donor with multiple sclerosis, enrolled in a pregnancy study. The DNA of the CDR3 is TGTGCCTCGACCCTGGCGGGACTCGATGAGCAGTTCTTC. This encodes CASTLAGLDEQFF.